This T cell receptor (beta chain) was captured in a study of T-cell memory formation after mild COVID-19. Points from the study as a whole: Mostly located in CM and EM were contracting CD4+ clones, with contracting CD8+ clones located in EMRA.

Trimming cost V 3 bases and J 2 bases, with 9 bases left between them. Germline V gene lookup returns CDR1 SGDLS and CDR2 YYNGEE. This CDR3 contains 14 residues. TCRalpha and TCRbeta libraries used 5'RACE with constant-segment primers and UMIs. TCRdb redid the calling of the 5' RACE reads with MiXCR, one entry per CDR3 protein. The repertoire includes approximately 440,000 distinct CDR3 sequences, 20% of them detected once, and approximately 8.4% sits in the top ten. This clonotype was counted only a few times. Its antigen is not known. This receptor was taken from an adult woman who had mild COVID-19 (a few samples of this study predate the infection). Cell type and time point are not known. Sample: PBMCs or a T cell subset sorted from them (not recorded which). The chain has TRBV9 and TRBJ2-1; no firm D call. In DNA form, the CDR3 reads TGTGCCAGCAGCGCAGAAGGTGCCTACAATGAGCAGTTCTTC. It is translated as CASSAEGAYNEQFF.